This T cell receptor (beta chain) was obtained from a study of T cell changes during pregnancy in multiple sclerosis. In this sample, this clone turned up once. The data were produced by immunoSEQ multiplex PCR, yet TCRdb's version contains in-frame clones alone and is incomplete. The sample has about 46,000 clones, 85% to 95% seen once. This receptor was identified in a female donor with multiple sclerosis, enrolled in a pregnancy study. This sample comprised CD8+ T cells from peripheral blood mononuclear cells, obtained in the first trimester of pregnancy.

CDR3 residues: CASSYSMGSQETQYF. CDR3 nucleotides: TGTGCCAGCAGTTACTCGATGGGCTCTCAAGAGACCCAGTACTTC. J is TRBJ2-5 and V is TRBV6-5, with D uncertain. The CDR3 runs 15 residues. The ends were cut back, 0 bases at V and 2 bases at J, with 10 bases in the middle. The germline CDR1 and CDR2 sequences are MNHEY and SVGAGI.